This T cell receptor (beta chain) was documented in a study of cytomegalovirus exposure and HLA in healthy donors. On the study more broadly: The same platform was used for the 130 or so validation repertoires and the approximately 670 first-cohort repertoires, a later analysis reported. Study results and limitations: As was reported, the classifier diagnosed cytomegalovirus status with high specificity and sensitivity. Later, an analysis found that TCR clusters from the first cohort tended to co-occur in the roughly 110 validation repertoires. Cytomegalovirus association was assigned to about 150 TCR beta chains.

The method was immunoSEQ multiplex PCR; TCRdb's version includes in-frame clones alone and lacks a portion of them. The data contain fewer than 120,000 clones, around 89% of them singletons. This clone has just one count. Its antigen is unidentified. V dropped 4 bases and J dropped 4 bases, with 11 bases sitting between them. CDR1 is SNHLY and CDR2 is FYNNEI in the germline V gene. This CDR3 is 14 amino acids long. This chain connects TRBV2 to TRBJ1-3; possible D gene TRBD1, 5 bases. The TCR sequence derives from a woman aged 25-40 years in good health and CMV-seropositive. Sequencing was done on a sample of PBMCs. The CDR3 DNA follows: TGTGCCAGCAGTGCTCAGGGTCCCGGAAACACCATATATTTT. It yields the protein CASSAQGPGNTIYF.